This TCR beta chain was recorded in a study of blood T cell repertoires in COVID-19. Looking at the study overall: COVID-19 samples, acute and convalescent, were from the United States, Italy and Spain. The analysed material was cDNA or gDNA that came from T cells, B-cell-depleted T cells, or PBMCs.

Profiling relied on immunoSEQ multiplex PCR, and the TCRdb table lists in-frame clones only, not all of them. The data hold almost 300,000 clones, with just under 90% observed a single time. Trimming took 4 bases from V and 7 from J; bases not matched to a gene: 20. Germline V gives CDR1 SGHVS, CDR2 FQNEAQ. The CDR3 extends over 19 amino acids. Followed over time, Seattle patients had been enrolled while infection was active. The receptor was derived from a woman in her thirties with COVID-19, enrolled during active disease. The chain is built from TRBV7-8 and TRBJ1-3, with 9 nucleotides matching TRBD1. Sequencing was done on a sample of peripheral blood. CDR3 DNA: TGTGCCAGCAGCTCCCCGGGACAGGGATTTTCCTCCCTCCCCAACACCATATATTTT. Amino acid sequence: CASSSPGQGFSSLPNTIYF. Full variable domain (outside the CDR3, taken from reference TRBV7-8 and TRBJ1-3): GAGVSQSPRYKVAKRGQDVALRCDPISGHVSLFWYQQALGQGPEFLTYFQNEAQLDKSGLPSDRFFAERPEGSVSTLKIQRTQQEDSAVYLCASSSPGQGFSSLPNTIYFGEGSWLTVV.